These 31 T cell receptor beta chains were all obtained from the same sample, sequenced in a study of T cells in Graves' hyperthyroidism and ophthalmopathy. TCR beta CDR3 regions were amplified from RNA transcripts. HTBI primers were employed in a first-round RT-PCR of the TCR CDR3. Each CDR3 protein is one row after TCRdb ran MiXCR on the multiplex PCR reads. The sample carries around 350,000 distinct CDR3 sequences, less than 15% recorded once. The specimen sequenced was blood. These receptors were obtained from a woman between 18 and 30 years old with Graves' hyperthyroidism.

V is TRBV27 and J is TRBJ2-3; the D is unclear. CDR3 length: 14 residues. CDR1 and CDR2 from the germline V gene are MNHEY and SMNVEV (reference sequence). Trimming pared 5 bases from V and 2 bases from J, leaving 11 bases between. The CDR3 is CASSPTGYTDTQYF. CDR3 sequence (DNA): TGTGCCAGCAGTCCGACTGGGTACACAGATACGCAGTATTTT.

This chain connects TRBV5-1 to TRBJ1-1; D remains ambiguous. V shed 3 bases and J shed 8 bases, with 14 bases lying between them. Germline loops: CDR1 SGHRS, CDR2 YFSETQ. The CDR3 extends over 13 amino acids. Here the CDR3 DNA reads TGCGCCAGCAGCTCCCGGACCGGATCAGAAGCTTTCTTT. It codes for CASSSRTGSEAFF.

This clonotype was picked up many times. V is TRBV20-1 and J is TRBJ1-1; D ambiguous. CDR1 and CDR2 (germline): DFQATT, SNEGSKA (reference sequence). Trimming pared 5 bases from V and 2 bases from J, leaving 9 bases between. The CDR3 runs to 12 residues. The DNA of the CDR3 is TGCAGTGCTCCAGCTATTAACACTGAAGCTTTCTTT. Translated, it gives CSAPAINTEAFF.

This clonotype showed up many times. V and J are TRBV3-1 and TRBJ1-6; 10 positions agree with TRBD1. The ends lost 2 bases at V and 5 bases at J; junction bases unmatched: 3. CDR1 is LGHDT and CDR2 is YNNKEL in the germline V gene (reference sequence). The CDR3 has 16 amino acids. The CDR3 nucleotides read TGTGCCAGCAGCCAATGGGACAGGGGCAATAATTCACCCCTCCACTTT. Translating it yields CASSQWDRGNNSPLHF.

This clonotype was seen a few times. This chain connects TRBV9 to TRBJ1-5; maybe TRBD1 (5 bases). Trimming shortened V by 4 bases and J by 4 bases, and 15 bases separated the two germline ends. The germline gives CDR1 SGDLS, CDR2 YYNGEE. There are 15 residues in the CDR3. This CDR3 reads CASSPGQWGNQPQHF. CDR3 nucleotide sequence: TGTGCCAGCAGCCCCGGACAATGGGGAAATCAGCCCCAGCATTTT.

This clonotype was seen ten or more times. The chain joins TRBV20-1 to TRBJ2-1; 13 bases agree with TRBD2. The germline V gene has CDR1 DFQATT and CDR2 SNEGSKA (reference sequence). CDR3 length: 16 amino acids. The ends lost 6 bases at V and 3 bases at J; junction bases unmatched: 8. The CDR3 spells CSAPKGTSGIYNEQFF. CDR3 in DNA: TGCAGTGCGCCAAAGGGGACTAGCGGGATCTACAATGAGCAGTTCTTC.

This clonotype was recorded many times. The chain recombines TRBV5-1 with TRBJ2-7; 12 bases align to TRBD2. CDR1 and CDR2 (germline): SGHRS, YFSETQ. The trim removed 4 bases at V and 5 bases at J, leaving 10 bases unmatched. This CDR3 contains 16 residues. The CDR3 DNA follows: TGCGCCAGCAGCAAGTACGCTAGCGGGGGGGCGGACGAGCAGTACTTC. Translated: CASSKYASGGADEQYF.

This clonotype was detected a few times. V gene TRBV7-2 combines with J gene TRBJ1-3; D unresolved. This CDR3 is 14 amino acids long. Germline assignment: CDR1 SGHTA and CDR2 FQGNSA. Trimming pared 1 base from V and 4 bases from J, leaving 8 bases between. CDR3 amino acids: CASSLVGLGNTIYF. The DNA of the CDR3 is TGTGCCAGCAGCTTAGTAGGGTTGGGAAACACCATATATTTT.

This clonotype occurred many times. This chain connects TRBV28 to TRBJ1-1, with D uncertain. With 1 base removed from V and 1 base from J, the gap between germline ends came to 7 bases. Germline CDR1 and CDR2: MDHEN and SYDVKM. There are 14 residues in the CDR3. CDR3 protein: CASSLYDGNTEAFF. In nucleotides, the CDR3 is TGTGCCAGCAGTTTATATGACGGGAACACTGAAGCTTTCTTT.

Ten or more counts support this clonotype. The genes are TRBV14 and TRBJ1-1, with unresolved D. Trimming took 1 base from V and 5 from J, leaving 5 bases between them. CDR1 is SGHDN and CDR2 is FVKESK in the germline V gene. The CDR3 length is 12 residues. The CDR3 DNA sequence: TGTGCCAGCAGCCAAGTTACGACTGAAGCTTTCTTT. Amino acids: CASSQVTTEAFF. The variable domain in full, completed from reference TRBV14 and TRBJ1-1, reads EAGVTQFPSHSVIEKGQTVTLRCDPISGHDNLYWYRRVMGKEIKFLLHFVKESKQDESGMPNNRFLAERTGGTYSTLKVQPAELEDSGVYFCASSQVTTEAFFGQGTRLTVV.

This clonotype was seen at least ten times. This chain connects TRBV10-3 to TRBJ1-2; 9 bases map to TRBD1. The CDR3 covers 17 residues. The J segment lost 4 bases and the V segment lost 4 bases, leaving 13 bases of the junction unmatched. The germline gives CDR1 ENHRY, CDR2 SYGVKD. CDR3 amino acids: CAISAPDRGRSTYGYTF. The CDR3 nucleotides read TGTGCCATCAGTGCGCCGGACAGGGGAAGATCGACCTATGGCTACACCTTC.

On this clonotype itself: This may arise from a read error, as a much more abundant clone is one base away. Here the CDR3 omits its conserved ending phenylalanine or tryptophan, so a read error is the likely source. This chain connects TRBV18 to TRBJ2-4, with D perhaps TRBD1 or TRBD2 (5 bases each). Germline lookup yields CDR1 KGHSH and CDR2 LQKENI. Trimming removed 3 bases from V and 5 bases from J, with 8 bases in between. CDR3 length: 13 amino acids. CDR3 sequence (DNA): TGTGCCAGCTCACCGGGGCGGGAAAACATTCAGTACTCC. The encoded protein is CASSPGRENIQYS.

This clonotype has at least ten counts. This chain connects TRBV7-2 to TRBJ2-5; 14 bases agree with TRBD2. The ends lost 5 bases at V and 2 bases at J; junction bases unmatched: 4. The germline V gene has CDR1 SGHTA and CDR2 FQGNSA. CDR3 length equals 16 residues. CDR3 amino acids: CASSPGTSGGQETQYF. The CDR3 nucleotides read TGTGCCAGCAGCCCCGGGACTAGCGGGGGACAAGAGACCCAGTACTTC. The variable domain in full, with the rest retrieved from reference TRBV7-2 and TRBJ2-5, is GAGVSQSPSNKVTEKGKDVELRCDPISGHTALYWYRQSLGQGLEFLIYFQGNSAPDKSGLPSDRFSAERTGGSVSTLTIQRTQQEDSAVYLCASSPGTSGGQETQYFGPGTRLLVL.

There are many counts of this clonotype. V and J are TRBV7-2 and TRBJ2-2; TRBD2 matches at 8 bases. The germline V gene has CDR1 SGHTA and CDR2 FQGNSA. There are 15 residues in the CDR3. The junction had 11 bases not matched to a gene; V was cut back by 0 bases and J by 14 bases. The CDR3 spells CASSLAQRERRPLFF. The CDR3 DNA sequence: TGTGCCAGCAGCTTAGCGCAGCGGGAGAGGCGCCCCCTGTTTTTT.

J is TRBJ2-1 and V is TRBV19; TRBD2 matches at 9 bases. This CDR3 region has 16 residues. Per the germline V gene, CDR1 is LNHDA and CDR2 is SQIVND (reference sequence). V trimming: 6 bases; J trimming: 8 bases; junction bases outside the gene matches: 14. CDR3 DNA: TGTGCCAGTAGCAGAGTGCCGGGACTAGCCAAGCATGAGCAGTTCTTC. Its protein is CASSRVPGLAKHEQFF.

Ten or more counts support this clonotype. The V and J genes are TRBV29-1 and TRBJ2-3, with 7 bases matching TRBD2. The CDR3 contains 15 residues. From germline, CDR1 is SQVTM and CDR2 ANQGSEA. Trimming removed 0 bases from V and 0 bases from J; junction bases left unmatched: 3. The CDR3, as DNA: TGCAGCGTTGAAGATCCCGGGAGGAGCACAGATACGCAGTATTTT. As protein: CSVEDPGRSTDTQYF.

For this clonotype: The junction shows a germline mismatch at one end, possibly a read error. V usage is TRBV15 and J usage is TRBJ2-7; D call uncertain. The CDR3 is 12 amino acids. The germline CDR1 and CDR2 sequences are LNHNV and YYDKDF (reference sequence). This chain's CDR3 is CATSREAPERYF. CDR3 DNA sequence: TGTGCCACCAGCAGAGAGGCACCCGAGCGGTACTTC.

The V and J genes are TRBV27 and TRBJ2-7; unclear D gene. Trimming removed 2 bases from V and 2 bases from J, with 10 bases in between. The CDR3 has 14 residues. Looked up from germline, CDR1 is MNHEY and CDR2 is SMNVEV (reference sequence). CDR3 residues: CASSLNLLTYEQYF. The CDR3 DNA reads as TGTGCCAGCAGTTTAAATTTATTGACCTACGAGCAGTACTTC.

With respect to this clonotype: A much larger clone is a single base away; this may be a read error. The gene calls are TRBV10-3 and TRBJ2-1; D gene uncertain. With the DNA end fitting TRBJ2-7 better, the J assignment may be wrong. Germline V CDR1 and CDR2: ENHRY, SYGVKD. The CDR3 is 15 amino acids. CDR3 DNA sequence: TGTGCCATCAGTGAGGGGCAGGTTACCTACAATGAGCAGTACTTC. This translates into CAISEGQVTYNEQYF.

The V and J genes are TRBV2 and TRBJ1-1; D is undetermined. V was clipped by 7 bases and J by 2 bases, with 11 bases between them. Germline assignment: CDR1 SNHLY and CDR2 FYNNEI. This CDR3 has 13 amino acids. The CDR3, as DNA: TGTGCCAGCAAGACCGGGCCTAACACTGAAGCTTTCTTT. Encoded protein: CASKTGPNTEAFF.

The table lists this clonotype with many counts. This chain uses TRBV20-1 with TRBJ1-2; 9 bases are shared with TRBD1. The CDR3 has 11 residues. Per germline, CDR1 DFQATT and CDR2 SNEGSKA (reference sequence). J gave up 6 bases and V 7 bases, and 3 bases lay outside the gene matches. The CDR3 loop reads CSGTGGDGYTF. The CDR3 region has the DNA TGCAGTGGTACAGGGGGCGATGGCTACACCTTC.

This clonotype was picked up many times. The chain uses TRBV24-1 and TRBJ1-1, with 7 bases that match TRBD1. This CDR3 comprises 15 residues. Trimming removed 2 bases from V and 0 bases from J; junction bases left unmatched: 2. Germline V gene data show CDR1 as KGHDR and CDR2 as SFDVKD. CDR3 sequence (DNA): TGTGCCACCAGTGATTCAGGGGGGGTGAACACTGAAGCTTTCTTT. It translates to CATSDSGGVNTEAFF.

This clonotype was counted between two and nine times. The chain has TRBV6-2 or TRBV6-3 and TRBJ2-5; the D gene is possibly TRBD2 (5 bases). CDR1 and CDR2 from the germline V gene are MNHEY and SVGEGT. Trimming stripped 5 bases from V and 5 bases from J, with 15 bases between. The CDR3 sequence is 14 residues long. Written as DNA, the CDR3 is TGTGCCAGCAGTCCCCGGTTAGGCGGGGAGACCCAGTACTTC. This sequence encodes CASSPRLGGETQYF.

Ten or more counts support this clonotype. The rearrangement uses TRBV18 and TRBJ2-1; 9 bases align to TRBD1. Germline V gene lookup returns CDR1 KGHSH and CDR2 LQKENI. V shed 5 bases and J 2 bases; nucleotides not matched to a gene: 7. This CDR3 comprises 16 residues. The CDR3 reads CASSTQGAVAYNEQFF. As DNA, the CDR3 is TGTGCCAGCTCAACACAGGGGGCTGTCGCCTACAATGAGCAGTTCTTC. The full variable domain, in which reference TRBV18 and TRBJ2-1 provide the parts outside the CDR3, is NAGVMQNPRHLVRRRGQEARLRCSPMKGHSHVYWYRQLPEEGLKFMVYLQKENIIDESGMPKERFSAEFPKEGPSILRIQQVVRGDSAAYFCASSTQGAVAYNEQFFGPGTRLTVL.

In its sample, this clonotype was seen many times. The chain couples TRBV30 to TRBJ2-1; D is ambiguous. Deletions cut 3 bases from V and 15 bases from J, with 18 bases between. The CDR3 has 12 amino acids. Germline-derived CDR1 and CDR2 are GTSNPN and SVGIG (reference sequence). DNA of the CDR3: TGTGCCTGGAGCACCACCCCACTCGTGTCGTTCTTC. Amino acids: CAWSTTPLVSFF.

This chain connects TRBV29-1 to TRBJ2-2; D tentatively fits TRBD1 or TRBD2 (5 bases each). The length of the CDR3 is 15 residues. The germline gives CDR1 SQVTM, CDR2 ANQGSEA. Trimming cost V 6 bases and J 6 bases, with 20 bases left between them. The CDR3: CSVATGTVDAGELFF. As DNA, the CDR3 is TGCAGCGTAGCCACCGGGACCGTCGACGCCGGGGAGCTGTTTTTT.

This clonotype showed up many times. The V call is TRBV28, the J call TRBJ1-1; no reliable D call. From germline, CDR1 is MDHEN and CDR2 SYDVKM. With 6 bases removed from V and 4 bases from J, the gap between germline ends came to 12 bases. The CDR3 is 13 residues long. CDR3 loop: CASRFQTATEAFF. CDR3 nucleotide sequence: TGTGCCAGCAGATTTCAAACTGCCACTGAAGCTTTCTTT.

This rearrangement joins TRBV11-2 to TRBJ1-3; tentatively, D is TRBD1 (5 bases). Germline V CDR1 and CDR2: SGHAT, FQNNGV. The CDR3 has 12 residues. V lost 8 bases to trimming and J lost 4 bases, with 9 bases between them. This CDR3 reads CASGGDGNTIYF. DNA of the CDR3: TGTGCCAGCGGCGGGGACGGAAACACCATATATTTT.

This clonotype was detected ten times or more. V gene TRBV6-1 combines with J gene TRBJ2-7; D possibly uses TRBD1 or TRBD2 (7 bases each). The CDR3 spans 12 residues. Per the germline V gene, CDR1 is MNHNS and CDR2 is SASEGT. Trimming removed 4 bases from V and 7 bases from J, with 11 bases in between. CDR3 nucleotide sequence: TGTGCCAGCAGTGTTCAGGGGGGGGAGCAGTACTTC. Its protein is CASSVQGGEQYF.

This clonotype was seen at least ten times. The chain combines TRBV28 with TRBJ2-1; no definite D call. CDR3 length: 11 residues. The ends were cut back, 1 base at V and 6 bases at J, with 1 base in the middle. Per germline, CDR1 MDHEN and CDR2 SYDVKM. CDR3 loop: CASSLFNEQFF. The CDR3 region has the DNA TGTGCCAGCAGTTTATTCAATGAGCAGTTCTTC.

The rearrangement joins TRBV19 to TRBJ2-7, with 10 bases fitting TRBD1. The CDR3 is 15 amino acids. V shed 4 bases and J 9 bases; nucleotides not matched to a gene: 12. Germline CDR1 reads LNHDA; CDR2 reads SQIVND (reference sequence). This CDR3 is CASSTLRRDRGGQYF. Here the CDR3 DNA reads TGTGCCAGTAGTACACTCCGCCGGGACAGGGGAGGGCAGTACTTC.